Below, 4 T cell receptor beta chains from the same sample are listed, as sequenced in a study of blood T cell repertoires in COVID-19 (dated by TCRdb to the early 2020s). The receptor library was made with the immunoSEQ multiplex PCR assay. TCRdb limited this immuneACCESS table to in-frame rearrangements with V and J called. A share of clones is missing; checked studies link under half to unresolved V genes, and the rest is unexplained. For this sample there are about 170,000 clones; around 92% appear just once. About 4.8% of the sample is held by the ten biggest clonotypes. The sequencing sample was made of peripheral blood. These receptors came from a man aged 30-40 years with COVID-19, enrolled during active disease.

The genes are TRBV5-4 and TRBJ1-1; D is ambiguous. This CDR3 spans 12 amino acids. Germline assignment: CDR1 SGHNT and CDR2 YYREEE (reference sequence). The V gene lost 0 bases and the J gene lost 4 bases, with 4 bases spanning the gap. As DNA, the CDR3 is TGTGCCAGCAGCTTGGACGGCACTGAAGCTTTCTTT. It codes for CASSLDGTEAFF.

This chain connects TRBV6-6 to TRBJ1-2, with 9 bases identical to TRBD1. After removal of 0 bases from V and 8 bases from J, the junction contained 10 bases not matched to a gene. In germline, CDR1 is MNHNY, CDR2 SVGAGI (reference sequence). The CDR3 has 16 residues. The CDR3 DNA is TGTGCCAGCAGTTACTCCTTACAGGGGGCAGTGAAGGGCTACACCTTC. It is translated as CASSYSLQGAVKGYTF.

V is TRBV6-5 and J is TRBJ1-4, with a tentative D call TRBD1 (6 bases). This CDR3 region has 13 residues. Per the germline V gene, CDR1 is MNHEY and CDR2 is SVGAGI. The V end was cut by 6 bases, the J end by 5 bases, with 10 bases between. In DNA, the CDR3 is TGTGCCAGCAGGAGACAGGCGAATGAAAAACTGTTTTTT. This codes for CASRRQANEKLFF.

Here the CDR3 DNA reads TGTGCCAGCAGTCTATCCCAACGGACAGGAGCTAACTATGGCTACACCTTC. Translation gives CASSLSQRTGANYGYTF. The chain has TRBV3-1 (or the pseudogene TRBV3-2) and TRBJ1-2, with 7 nucleotides matching TRBD1. The CDR3 is made up of 17 amino acids. The germline CDR1 and CDR2 sequences are LGHDT and YNNKEL (reference sequence). With V trimmed by 6 bases and J by 0 bases, 13 bases remained unmatched.